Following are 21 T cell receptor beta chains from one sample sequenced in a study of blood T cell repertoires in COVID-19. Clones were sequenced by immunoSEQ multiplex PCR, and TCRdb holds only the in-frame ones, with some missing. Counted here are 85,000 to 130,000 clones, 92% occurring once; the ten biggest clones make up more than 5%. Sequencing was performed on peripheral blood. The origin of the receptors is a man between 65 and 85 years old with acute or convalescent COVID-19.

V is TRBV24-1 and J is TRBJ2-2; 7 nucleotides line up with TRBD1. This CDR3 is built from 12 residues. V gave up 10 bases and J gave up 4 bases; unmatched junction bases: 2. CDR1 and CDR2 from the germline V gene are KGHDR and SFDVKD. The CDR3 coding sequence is TGTGCCACGGCAGGGGGCACCGGGGAGCTGTTTTTT. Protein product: CATAGGTGELFF.

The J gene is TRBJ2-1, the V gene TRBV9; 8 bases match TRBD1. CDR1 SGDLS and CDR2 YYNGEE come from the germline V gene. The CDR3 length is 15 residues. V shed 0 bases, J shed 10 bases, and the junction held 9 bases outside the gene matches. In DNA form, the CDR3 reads TGTGCCAGCAGCGTAGCTCCAGGGGGCCGGAAGGAGCAGTTCTTC. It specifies CASSVAPGGRKEQFF.

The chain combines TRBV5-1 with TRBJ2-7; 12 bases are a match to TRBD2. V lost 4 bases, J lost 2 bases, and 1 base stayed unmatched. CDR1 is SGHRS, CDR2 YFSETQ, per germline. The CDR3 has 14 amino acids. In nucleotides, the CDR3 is TGCGCCAGCAGCACTAGCGGGGGGACCTACGAGCAGTACTTC. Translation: CASSTSGGTYEQYF.

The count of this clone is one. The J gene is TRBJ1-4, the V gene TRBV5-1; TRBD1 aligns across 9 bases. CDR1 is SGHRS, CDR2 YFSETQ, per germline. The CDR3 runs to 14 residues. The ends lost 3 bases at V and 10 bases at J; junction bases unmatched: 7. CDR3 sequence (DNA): TGCGCCAGCAGCTCCTCGGGACAGGGCGCAAAACTGTTTTTT. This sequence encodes CASSSSGQGAKLFF.

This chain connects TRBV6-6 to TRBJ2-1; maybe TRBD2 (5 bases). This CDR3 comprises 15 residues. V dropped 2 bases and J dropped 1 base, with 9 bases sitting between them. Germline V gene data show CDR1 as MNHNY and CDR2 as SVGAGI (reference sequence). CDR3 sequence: CASSYGAASYNEQFF. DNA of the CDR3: TGTGCCAGCAGTTACGGAGCGGCTTCCTACAATGAGCAGTTCTTC.

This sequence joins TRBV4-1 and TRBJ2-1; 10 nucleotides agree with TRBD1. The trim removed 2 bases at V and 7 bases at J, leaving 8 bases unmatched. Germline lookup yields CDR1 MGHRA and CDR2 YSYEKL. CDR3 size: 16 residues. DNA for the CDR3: TGCGCCAGCAGCCAAAGGTGGACAGGGGGTCCTAATGAGCAGTTCTTC. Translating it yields CASSQRWTGGPNEQFF.

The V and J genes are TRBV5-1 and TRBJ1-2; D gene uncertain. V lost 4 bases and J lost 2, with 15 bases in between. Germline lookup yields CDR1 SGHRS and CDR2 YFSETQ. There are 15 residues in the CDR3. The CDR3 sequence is CASSQPEAGNYGYTF. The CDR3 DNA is TGCGCCAGCAGCCAACCTGAGGCGGGGAACTATGGCTACACCTTC.

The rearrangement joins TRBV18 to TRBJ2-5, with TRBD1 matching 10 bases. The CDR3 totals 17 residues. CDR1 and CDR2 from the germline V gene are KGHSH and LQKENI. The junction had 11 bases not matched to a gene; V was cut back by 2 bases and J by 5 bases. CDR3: CASSPSPRTGGRETQYF. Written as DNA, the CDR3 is TGTGCCAGCTCACCATCCCCGCGGACAGGGGGAAGGGAGACCCAGTACTTC.

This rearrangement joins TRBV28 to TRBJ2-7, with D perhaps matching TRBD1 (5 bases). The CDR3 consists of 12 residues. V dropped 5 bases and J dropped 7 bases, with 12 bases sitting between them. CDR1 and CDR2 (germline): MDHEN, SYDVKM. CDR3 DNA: TGTGCCAGCAGTAGTCAGGGCTTAGAGCAGTACTTC. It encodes CASSSQGLEQYF.

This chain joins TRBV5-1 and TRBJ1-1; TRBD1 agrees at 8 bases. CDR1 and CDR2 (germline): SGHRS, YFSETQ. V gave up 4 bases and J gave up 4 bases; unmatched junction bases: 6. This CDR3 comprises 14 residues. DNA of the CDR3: TGCGCCAGCAGCCCCGACAGGGGTCGCACTGAAGCTTTCTTT. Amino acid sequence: CASSPDRGRTEAFF. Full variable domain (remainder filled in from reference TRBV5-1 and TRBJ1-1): KAGVTQTPRYLIKTRGQQVTLSCSPISGHRSVSWYQQTPGQGLQFLFEYFSETQRNKGNFPGRFSGRQFSNSRSEMNVSTLELGDSALYLCASSPDRGRTEAFFGQGTRLTVV.

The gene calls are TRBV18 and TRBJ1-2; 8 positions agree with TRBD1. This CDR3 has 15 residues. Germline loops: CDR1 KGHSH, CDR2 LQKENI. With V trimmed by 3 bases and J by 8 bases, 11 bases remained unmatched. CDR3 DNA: TGTGCCAGCTCACCTCTCCCGGGACAGGTGTACGGCTACACCTTC. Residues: CASSPLPGQVYGYTF.

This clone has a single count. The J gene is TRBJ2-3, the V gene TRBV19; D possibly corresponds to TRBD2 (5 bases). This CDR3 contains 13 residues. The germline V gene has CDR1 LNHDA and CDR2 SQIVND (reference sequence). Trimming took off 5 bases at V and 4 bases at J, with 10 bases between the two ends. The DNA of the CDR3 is TGTGCCAGTAGTGAAGGAGGAGCAGATACGCAGTATTTT. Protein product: CASSEGGADTQYF.

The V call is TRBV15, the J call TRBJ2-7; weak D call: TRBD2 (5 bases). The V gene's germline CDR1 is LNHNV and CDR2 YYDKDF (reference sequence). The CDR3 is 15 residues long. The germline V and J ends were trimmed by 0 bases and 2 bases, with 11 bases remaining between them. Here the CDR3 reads CATSREADRAYEQYF. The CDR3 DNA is TGTGCCACCAGCAGAGAAGCGGACCGAGCCTACGAGCAGTACTTC.

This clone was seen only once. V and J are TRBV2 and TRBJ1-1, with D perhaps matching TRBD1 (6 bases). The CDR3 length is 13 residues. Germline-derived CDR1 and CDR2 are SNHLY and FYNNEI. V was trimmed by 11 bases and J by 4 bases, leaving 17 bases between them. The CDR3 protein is CAFWFRDTTEAFF. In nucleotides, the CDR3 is TGTGCCTTTTGGTTCCGGGACACCACTGAAGCTTTCTTT.

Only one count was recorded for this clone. CDR3 sequence (DNA): TGTGCCAGCAGTGAAGCTAAGGGGCAGGGGACCTATGGCTACACCTTC. Encoded protein: CASSEAKGQGTYGYTF. The J gene is TRBJ1-2, the V gene TRBV6-1; possible D gene TRBD1, 6 bases. This CDR3 is built from 16 residues. V lost 0 bases, J lost 4 bases, and 15 bases lay in between. The germline V gene has CDR1 MNHNS and CDR2 SASEGT.

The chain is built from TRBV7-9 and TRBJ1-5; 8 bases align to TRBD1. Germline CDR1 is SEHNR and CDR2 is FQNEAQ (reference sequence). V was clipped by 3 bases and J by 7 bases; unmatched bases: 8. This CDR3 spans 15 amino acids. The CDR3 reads CASSLGQGAGQPQHF. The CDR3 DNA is TGTGCCAGCAGCTTGGGGCAGGGGGCAGGACAGCCCCAGCATTTT.

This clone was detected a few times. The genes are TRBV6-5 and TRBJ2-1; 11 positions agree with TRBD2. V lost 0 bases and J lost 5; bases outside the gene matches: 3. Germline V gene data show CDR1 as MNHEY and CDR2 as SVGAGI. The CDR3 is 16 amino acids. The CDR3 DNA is TGTGCCAGCAGTTACTCGAGTAGCGGGGGGGACAATGAGCAGTTCTTC. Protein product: CASSYSSSGGDNEQFF.

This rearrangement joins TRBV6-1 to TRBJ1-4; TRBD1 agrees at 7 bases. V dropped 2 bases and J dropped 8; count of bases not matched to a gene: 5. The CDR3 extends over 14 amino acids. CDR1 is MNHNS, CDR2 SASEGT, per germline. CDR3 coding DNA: TGTGCCAGCAGTGAAATGCAGGGGGTCGAAAAACTGTTTTTT. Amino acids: CASSEMQGVEKLFF.

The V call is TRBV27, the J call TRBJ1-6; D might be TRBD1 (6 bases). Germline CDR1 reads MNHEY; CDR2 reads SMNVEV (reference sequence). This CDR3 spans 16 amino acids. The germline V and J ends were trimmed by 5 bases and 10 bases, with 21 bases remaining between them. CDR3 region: CASSQTLVRGGSPLHF. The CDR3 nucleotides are TGTGCCAGCAGTCAAACCTTGGTCAGGGGTGGATCACCCCTCCACTTT.

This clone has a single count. The CDR3, as DNA: TGTGCCAGCAGCAACCAGGACGGGATCAATGAGCAGTTCTTC. Translation: CASSNQDGINEQFF. The chain links TRBV6-5 to TRBJ2-1; a possible D gene is TRBD2 (5 bases). The germline gives CDR1 MNHEY, CDR2 SVGAGI. Trimming removed 6 bases at V and 6 bases at J, with 15 bases between. The CDR3 extends over 14 amino acids.

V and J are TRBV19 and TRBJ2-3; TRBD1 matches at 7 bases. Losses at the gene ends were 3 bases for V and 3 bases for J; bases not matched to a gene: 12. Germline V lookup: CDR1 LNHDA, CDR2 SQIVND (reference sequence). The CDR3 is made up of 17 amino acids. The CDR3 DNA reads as TGTGCCAGTAGTATTTCCCTTGGCAGGGGGTATACAGATACGCAGTATTTT. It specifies CASSISLGRGYTDTQYF.